In its sample, the clone carrying this TCR beta chain was seen a few times. J lost 2 bases, V lost 0 bases, and 1 base had no gene match. Germline V gene lookup returns CDR1 MNHEY and CDR2 SVGAGI. The CDR3 spans 16 residues. Repertoires were generated with immunoSEQ multiplex PCR, while TCRdb's copy carries only in-frame clones and drops some. The sample gives 270,000 or so clones, roughly 84% of which show up once; 2.5% to 3.5% is in the top ten. The sample is drawn from a study of blood T cell repertoires in COVID-19. The rearrangement links TRBV6-5 to TRBJ1-3; 10 positions agree with TRBD1. The receptor's source is a woman aged 18-30 years with acute or convalescent COVID-19. Sequencing was carried out using peripheral blood. Here the CDR3 DNA reads TGTGCCAGCAGTTACTCGGGGACAGGGGCTGGAAACACCATATATTTT. It is translated as CASSYSGTGAGNTIYF.